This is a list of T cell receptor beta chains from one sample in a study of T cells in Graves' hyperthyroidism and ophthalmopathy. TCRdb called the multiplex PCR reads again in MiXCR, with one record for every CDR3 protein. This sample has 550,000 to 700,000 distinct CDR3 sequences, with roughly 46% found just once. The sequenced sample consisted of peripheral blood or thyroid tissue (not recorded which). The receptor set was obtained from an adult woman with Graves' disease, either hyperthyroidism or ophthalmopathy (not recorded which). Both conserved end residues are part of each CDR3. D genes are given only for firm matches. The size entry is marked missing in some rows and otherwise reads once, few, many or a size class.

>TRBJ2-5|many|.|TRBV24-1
CATSDWNDRLHQETQYF
TGTGCCACCAGTGATTGGAACGACAGGCTCCATCAAGAGACCCAGTACTTC
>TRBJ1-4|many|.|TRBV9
CASSAGGGKEKLFF
TGTGCCAGCAGCGCCGGGGGTGGTAAGGAAAAACTGTTTTTT
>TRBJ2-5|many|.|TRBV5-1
CASTSSTLKETQYF
TGCGCCAGCACCTCGTCGACACTAAAAGAGACCCAGTACTTC
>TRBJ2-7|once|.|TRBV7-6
CASSGAGGSYEQYF
TGTGCCAGCAGCGGGGCAGGGGGGAGCTACGAGCAGTACTTC
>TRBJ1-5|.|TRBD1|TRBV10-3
CAISEDRAHRPQHF
TGTGCCATCAGTGAGGACAGGGCCCACCGGCCCCAGCATTTT
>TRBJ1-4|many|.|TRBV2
CASSIGEREKLFF
TGTGCCAGCAGTATAGGGGAGCGAGAAAAACTGTTTTTT
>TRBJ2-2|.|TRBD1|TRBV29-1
CSARRGQGPNTGELFF
TGCAGCGCGAGGAGGGGACAGGGCCCAAACACCGGGGAGCTGTTTTTT
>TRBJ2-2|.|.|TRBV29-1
CSVTGTHIGELFF
TGCAGCGTAACCGGGACTCACATTGGGGAGCTGTTTTTT
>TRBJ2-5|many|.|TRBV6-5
CASIEGVTQYF
TGTGCCAGCATAGAGGGGGTGACCCAGTACTTC
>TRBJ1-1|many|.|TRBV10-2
CASSRGGLEYTEAFF
TGCGCCAGCAGCCGTGGGGGGCTAGAGTACACTGAAGCTTTCTTT
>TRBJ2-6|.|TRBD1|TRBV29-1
CSVGWTGGTEAF
TGCAGCGTGGGTTGGACAGGAGGCACTGAAGCTTTC
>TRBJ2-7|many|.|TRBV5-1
CASSLSAGPSYEQYF
TGCGCCAGCAGCCTGTCGGCAGGGCCCTCCTACGAGCAGTACTTC
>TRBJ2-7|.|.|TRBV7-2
CASTPEGSSYEQYF
TGTGCCAGCACCCCGGAAGGGAGCTCCTACGAGCAGTACTTC
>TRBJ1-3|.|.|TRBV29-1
CSVRGSSGNTIYF
TGCAGCGTTCGGGGCAGCTCTGGAAACACCATATATTTT
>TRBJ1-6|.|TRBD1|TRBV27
CASSVTGHAYNSPLHF
TGTGCCAGCAGTGTGACAGGGCACGCCTATAATTCACCCCTCCACTTT
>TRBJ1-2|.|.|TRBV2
CASPSGGGGYTF
TGTGCCAGCCCCTCGGGAGGTGGAGGCTACACCTTC
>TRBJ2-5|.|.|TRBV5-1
CASSLVGDDGGETQYF
TGCGCCAGCAGCTTGGTAGGGGATGACGGAGGAGAGACCCAGTACTTC
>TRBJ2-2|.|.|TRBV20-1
CSARRRGGTGELFF
TGCAGTGCTAGACGCAGGGGGGGCACCGGGGAGCTGTTTTTT
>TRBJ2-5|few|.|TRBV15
CATSRDLARQETQYF
TGTGCCACCAGCAGAGATCTGGCACGGCAAGAGACCCAGTACTTC
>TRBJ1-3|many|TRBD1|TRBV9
CASSPIGTGRGPGNTIYF
TGTGCCAGCAGCCCGATCGGGACAGGGAGGGGTCCTGGAAACACCATATATTTT
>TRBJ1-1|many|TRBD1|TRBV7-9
CASSIQTGQNTEAFF
TGTGCCAGCAGCATACAGACAGGGCAGAACACTGAAGCTTTCTTT
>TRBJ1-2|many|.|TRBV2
CASINTANYGYTF
TGTGCCAGCATTAATACAGCGAACTATGGCTACACCTTC
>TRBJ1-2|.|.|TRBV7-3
CASSQTDYNYGYTF
TGCGCCAGCAGCCAAACAGATTATAACTATGGCTACACCTTC
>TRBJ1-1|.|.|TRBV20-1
CSAYEDLNTEAFF
TGCAGTGCGTATGAGGACCTCAACACTGAAGCTTTCTTT
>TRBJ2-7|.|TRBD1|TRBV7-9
CASSSGQGRDF
TGTGCCAGCAGCTCTGGACAGGGCCGTGACTTC
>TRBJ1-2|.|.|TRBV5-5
CASSFNSEHYGYTF
TGTGCCAGCAGCTTTAATAGTGAGCACTATGGCTACACCTTC
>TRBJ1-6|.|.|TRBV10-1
CASSEALHF
TGCGCCAGCAGTGAGGCCCTCCACTTT
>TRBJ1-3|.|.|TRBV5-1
CASSFAGDYGYTIYF
TGCGCCAGCAGCTTCGCGGGAGACTATGGCTACACCATATATTTT
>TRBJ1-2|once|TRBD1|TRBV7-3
CTSRDRTGGGYTF
TGTACCAGCAGAGACCGGACAGGAGGTGGCTACACCTTC
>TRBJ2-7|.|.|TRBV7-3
CASSCHAEQYF
TGTGCCAGCAGTTGCCATGCGGAGCAGTACTTC
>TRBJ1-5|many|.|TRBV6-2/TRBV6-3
CATTWGSNQPQHF
TGTGCCACCACCTGGGGGAGCAATCAGCCCCAGCATTTT
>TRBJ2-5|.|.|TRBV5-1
CASSSGPTYQETQYF
TGCGCCAGCAGCTCGGGACCGACATACCAAGAGACCCAGTACTTC
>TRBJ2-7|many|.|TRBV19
CASSKRGAPPHEQYF
TGTGCCAGCAGTAAAAGGGGTGCCCCTCCCCACGAGCAGTACTTC
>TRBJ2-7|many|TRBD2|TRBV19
CASSIARGEHYEQYF
TGTGCCAGTAGTATAGCACGGGGGGAACACTACGAGCAGTACTTC
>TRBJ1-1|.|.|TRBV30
CAWSLRGASTEAFF
TGTGCCTGGAGCCTTCGGGGGGCGAGCACTGAAGCTTTCTTT
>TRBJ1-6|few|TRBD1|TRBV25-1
CASSEYGPIRGLDNSPLHF
TGTGCCAGCAGTGAATATGGGCCTATCAGGGGGCTGGATAATTCACCCCTCCACTTT
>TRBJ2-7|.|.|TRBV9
CASSGGGGYEQYF
TGTGCCAGCAGCGGGGGCGGTGGCTACGAGCAGTACTTC
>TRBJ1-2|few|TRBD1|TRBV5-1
CASSASTGTGNTF
TGCGCCAGCAGCGCCTCGACAGGGACTGGAAACACCTTC
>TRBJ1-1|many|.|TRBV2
CASSEEYTEAFF
TGTGCCAGCAGTGAGGAGTACACTGAAGCTTTCTTT
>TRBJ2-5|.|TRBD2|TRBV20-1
CSAKKGGMQETQYF
TGCAGTGCCAAGAAGGGAGGGATGCAAGAGACCCAGTACTTC
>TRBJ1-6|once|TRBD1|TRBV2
CASSHRRRQGNSPLHF
TGTGCCAGCAGCCACCGACGACGACAGGGTAATTCACCCCTCCACTTT
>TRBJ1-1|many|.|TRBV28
CASLGIEAFF
TGTGCCAGCTTGGGGATTGAAGCTTTCTTT
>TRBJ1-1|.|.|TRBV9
CASSATLRGGTEAFF
TGTGCCAGCAGCGCCACACTCCGCGGGGGTACTGAAGCTTTCTTT
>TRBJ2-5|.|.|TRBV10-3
CAISPGQEETQYF
TGTGCCATCAGCCCCGGGCAGGAAGAGACCCAGTACTTC
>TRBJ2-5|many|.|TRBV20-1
CSAQRGETQYF
TGCAGTGCACAGAGGGGAGAGACCCAGTACTTC
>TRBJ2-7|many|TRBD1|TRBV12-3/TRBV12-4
CASTITGGFGYEQYF
TGTGCCAGCACCATAACAGGGGGCTTCGGATACGAGCAGTACTTC
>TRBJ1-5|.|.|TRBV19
CASKEAGNNQPQHF
TGTGCCAGTAAGGAGGCAGGTAACAATCAGCCCCAGCATTTT
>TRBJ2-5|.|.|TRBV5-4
CASSWKASVETQYF
TGTGCCAGCAGCTGGAAGGCTAGCGTGGAGACCCAGTACTTC
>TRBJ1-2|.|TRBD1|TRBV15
CATSKLPGQNYGYTF
TGTGCCACCAGCAAACTTCCGGGACAGAATTATGGCTACACCTTC